These 32 T cell receptor beta chains share one sample of origin, sequenced in a study of OX40 agonist ivuxolimab in advanced cancers. Data came from immunoSEQ multiplex PCR; TCRdb stores just in-frame clones and leaves some out. The data contain about 40,000 clones, approximately 84% of them singletons. Material: CD4+ or CD8+ T cells sorted from blood, obtained in a trial of the OX40 agonist ivuxolimab. Receptors were obtained from an adult with an advanced solid tumor such as melanoma, head and neck, liver or kidney cancer.

This clone was seen just once. CDR3 nucleotide sequence: TGTGCCAGTAGTATAGTGGTGTCTAACTATGGCTACACCTTC. Amino acids: CASSIVVSNYGYTF. This chain links TRBV19 with TRBJ1-2; D gene unclear. Germline V gene lookup returns CDR1 LNHDA and CDR2 SQIVND (reference sequence). The V end was cut by 1 base, the J end by 0 bases, with 6 bases between. The CDR3 is 14 residues long. The variable domain in full, with the rest retrieved from reference TRBV19 and TRBJ1-2, is DGGITQSPKYLFRKEGQNVTLSCEQNLNHDAMYWYRQDPGQGLRLIYYSQIVNDFQKGDIAEGYSVSREKKESFPLTVTSAQKNPTAFYLCASSIVVSNYGYTFGSGTRLTVV.

The chain combines TRBV10-3 with TRBJ2-7, with D possibly TRBD2 on 6 matching bases. The germline V and J ends were trimmed by 2 bases and 0 bases, with 17 bases remaining between them. There are 17 residues in the CDR3. The germline gives CDR1 ENHRY, CDR2 SYGVKD. Written as DNA, the CDR3 is TGTGCCATCAGTGAGGGCCCGAAGCGGGCCTCCTCCTACGAGCAGTACTTC. This sequence encodes CAISEGPKRASSYEQYF.

This clone has a single count. The chain recombines TRBV7-8 with TRBJ2-5, with 8 bases matching TRBD2. The trim removed 4 bases at V and 4 bases at J, leaving 8 bases unmatched. Germline V lookup: CDR1 SGHVS, CDR2 FQNEAQ. The CDR3 covers 15 residues. CDR3 region: CASSYGGGEGETQYF. DNA of the CDR3: TGTGCCAGCAGCTACGGGGGGGGAGAGGGAGAGACCCAGTACTTC. Drawing the rest from reference TRBV7-8 and TRBJ2-5, the complete variable domain is GAGVSQSPRYKVAKRGQDVALRCDPISGHVSLFWYQQALGQGPEFLTYFQNEAQLDKSGLPSDRFFAERPEGSVSTLKIQRTQQEDSAVYLCASSYGGGEGETQYFGPGTRLLVL.

DNA of the CDR3: TGTGCCAGCAGCGTAGGAGTTAGCGCGGATACGCAGTATTTT. Amino acid sequence: CASSVGVSADTQYF. The chain couples TRBV9 to TRBJ2-3; D may be TRBD2 (5 bases). Trimming removed 0 bases from V and 6 bases from J, with 11 bases in between. Germline V gene data show CDR1 as SGDLS and CDR2 as YYNGEE. CDR3 size: 14 residues.

The CDR3 coding sequence is TGTGCCAGCAGCGTCGAGTCGGGATCTGGAAACACCATATATTTT. The encoded protein is CASSVESGSGNTIYF. The rearrangement uses TRBV9 and TRBJ1-3; no firm D call. The CDR3 extends over 15 amino acids. Germline-derived CDR1 and CDR2 are SGDLS and YYNGEE. Trimming left V 2 bases short and J 1 base short, with 10 bases between.

J is TRBJ2-7 and V is TRBV19, with 7 bases aligning to TRBD2. The J segment lost 2 bases and the V segment lost 8 bases, leaving 3 bases of the junction unmatched. The CDR3 length is 12 residues. Per germline, CDR1 LNHDA and CDR2 SQIVND (reference sequence). The CDR3 sequence: CASRGLAYEQYF. CDR3 nucleotide sequence: TGTGCCAGTCGTGGACTAGCCTACGAGCAGTACTTC.

This clone is labeled as medium-sized. The chain combines TRBV11-2 with TRBJ1-1; unclear D gene. The CDR3 loop spans 13 amino acids. Germline V gene lookup returns CDR1 SGHAT and CDR2 FQNNGV. The ends were cut back, 6 bases at V and 2 bases at J, with 10 bases in the middle. In DNA, the CDR3 is TGTGCCAGCAGTCCTCAGCTCAACACTGAAGCTTTCTTT. Amino acid sequence: CASSPQLNTEAFF.

This chain connects TRBV29-1 to TRBJ1-4; D possibly corresponds to TRBD1 (6 bases). The germline gives CDR1 SQVTM, CDR2 ANQGSEA. The V and J ends lost 7 bases and 0 bases respectively, with 12 bases between them. There are 14 residues in the CDR3. CDR3 nucleotide sequence: TGCAGCGCTCGGACAGTTGCAACTAATGAAAAACTGTTTTTT. This sequence encodes CSARTVATNEKLFF.

The chain links TRBV9 to TRBJ2-3; D possibly corresponds to TRBD1 (6 bases). The CDR3 loop spans 12 amino acids. V lost 4 bases and J lost 5, with 8 bases in between. Germline V gives CDR1 SGDLS, CDR2 YYNGEE. CDR3 nucleotide sequence: TGTGCCAGCAGCCCAGGGGTAGATACGCAGTATTTT. This gives the protein CASSPGVDTQYF.

This chain connects TRBV27 to TRBJ1-5; 9 positions agree with TRBD1. Germline values: CDR1 MNHEY, CDR2 SMNVEV (reference sequence). This CDR3 spans 15 amino acids. V was pared by 2 bases and J by 5 bases, with 4 bases of the junction left unmatched. CDR3 sequence reads: CASSLTGGVHQPQHF. DNA of the CDR3: TGTGCCAGCAGTTTAACAGGGGGCGTGCATCAGCCCCAGCATTTT.

The chain recombines TRBV27 with TRBJ2-7; possibly TRBD2 for D (5 bases). CDR3 size: 12 residues. Germline V gene sequence: CDR1 MNHEY, CDR2 SMNVEV (reference sequence). The V gene lost 8 bases and the J gene lost 6 bases, with 14 bases spanning the gap. In DNA, the CDR3 is TGTGCCAGCTCTCAAAGAGGGCTCGAGCAGTACTTC. It specifies CASSQRGLEQYF.

V is TRBV27 and J is TRBJ2-1, with D hard to call. The V gene lost 6 bases and the J gene lost 5 bases, with 11 bases spanning the gap. CDR3 length: 13 residues. Germline V gives CDR1 MNHEY, CDR2 SMNVEV (reference sequence). The CDR3 loop is CASSFGSDNEQFF. The CDR3, as DNA: TGTGCCAGCAGCTTCGGGTCCGACAATGAGCAGTTCTTC.

The chain carries TRBV10-2 and TRBJ2-7, with TRBD1 as a possible D gene (6 bases). V gave up 11 bases and J gave up 4 bases, with 15 bases separating them. The CDR3 runs 12 residues. The germline V gene has CDR1 WSHSY and CDR2 SAAADI. CDR3 loop: CASSTGSYEQYF. CDR3 DNA sequence: TGCGCCTCGTCAACAGGGTCTTACGAGCAGTACTTC.

V usage is TRBV10-1 and J usage is TRBJ1-2; weak D call: TRBD1 (6 bases). There are 17 residues in the CDR3. V lost 0 bases, J lost 3 bases, and 17 bases lay in between. CDR1 and CDR2 (germline): WNHNN, SYGVQD (reference sequence). This CDR3 reads CASSESTGGAHYYGYTF. The CDR3 DNA reads as TGCGCCAGCAGTGAGTCTACGGGGGGCGCACACTACTATGGCTACACCTTC.

CDR3 protein: CASSSPGRSYGYTF. CDR3 in DNA: TGTGCCAGCAGTTCCCCCGGGAGGTCCTATGGCTACACCTTC. The J gene is TRBJ1-2, the V gene TRBV6-1; D gene uncertain. The CDR3 totals 14 residues. V was trimmed by 5 bases and J by 4 bases, leaving 14 bases between them. CDR1 and CDR2 from the germline V gene are MNHNS and SASEGT.

The chain links TRBV19 to TRBJ2-6; D gene uncertain. The V gene's germline CDR1 is LNHDA and CDR2 SQIVND (reference sequence). The V end lost 7 bases, the J end lost 0 bases, and 10 bases lay between the germline ends. The CDR3 has 15 amino acids. The DNA of the CDR3 is TGTGCCAGTAATCTGGGTTCCTCTGGGGCCAACGTCCTGACTTTC. It encodes CASNLGSSGANVLTF.

The V and J genes are TRBV4-3 and TRBJ1-4; unclear D gene. The CDR3 totals 15 residues. Trimming removed 0 bases from V and 5 bases from J, with 10 bases in between. Germline lookup yields CDR1 LGHNA and CDR2 YSLEER. The CDR3 region has the DNA TGCGCCAGCAGCCAAGATGGAACAGTGAATGAAAAACTGTTTTTT. Residues: CASSQDGTVNEKLFF.

The chain recombines TRBV7-8 with TRBJ2-1, with no clear D. CDR1 is SGHVS, CDR2 FQNEAQ, per germline. The CDR3 has 14 amino acids. Trimming stripped 1 base from V and 5 bases from J, with 9 bases between. The CDR3 protein is CASSLEDLDNEQFF. CDR3 DNA sequence: TGTGCCAGCAGCTTAGAGGACCTCGACAATGAGCAGTTCTTC. Drawing the rest from reference TRBV7-8 and TRBJ2-1, the complete variable domain is GAGVSQSPRYKVAKRGQDVALRCDPISGHVSLFWYQQALGQGPEFLTYFQNEAQLDKSGLPSDRFFAERPEGSVSTLKIQRTQQEDSAVYLCASSLEDLDNEQFFGPGTRLTVL.

The chain is built from TRBV19 and TRBJ1-5; TRBD1 matches 9 bases. The CDR3 has 17 amino acids. From germline, CDR1 is LNHDA and CDR2 SQIVND (reference sequence). V shed 2 bases and J 3 bases; nucleotides not matched to a gene: 8. The DNA of the CDR3 is TGTGCCAGTAGTATAAAGGGGACAGGGACCTTCAATCAGCCCCAGCATTTT. This encodes CASSIKGTGTFNQPQHF.

This chain joins TRBV10-3 and TRBJ1-1; 8 bases are shared with TRBD1. V gave up 6 bases and J gave up 14 bases; unmatched junction bases: 17. The CDR3 contains 14 residues. The germline CDR1 and CDR2 sequences are ENHRY and SYGVKD. CDR3 coding DNA: TGTGCCATCAGCGGAGACAGGGGTATGGGGAAGAGCTTCTTT. Its translation is CAISGDRGMGKSFF.

This rearrangement joins TRBV27 to TRBJ1-2; D gene uncertain. V was shortened by 2 bases and J by 4 bases, with 11 bases between the two germline ends. CDR1 and CDR2 from the germline V gene are MNHEY and SMNVEV (reference sequence). The CDR3 spans 14 residues. The CDR3, as DNA: TGTGCCAGCAGTTTAATCCCCTCCTTCTATGGCTACACCTTC. Its protein product is CASSLIPSFYGYTF.

This rearrangement joins TRBV10-3 to TRBJ2-1; a weak D match, TRBD1 (5 bases). The CDR3 has 14 amino acids. Trimming removed 2 bases at V and 3 bases at J, with 8 bases between. Per the germline V gene, CDR1 is ENHRY and CDR2 is SYGVKD. CDR3 sequence (DNA): TGTGCCATCAGTGAGGAACAGGTCTACAATGAGCAGTTCTTC. Amino acid sequence: CAISEEQVYNEQFF.

The chain has TRBV7-9 and TRBJ1-5; D unresolved. Germline-derived CDR1 and CDR2 are SEHNR and FQNEAQ (reference sequence). This CDR3 has 15 amino acids. Trimming left V 5 bases short and J 0 bases short, with 11 bases between. CDR3 in amino acids: CASSPDEYSNQPQHF. CDR3 sequence (DNA): TGTGCCAGCAGCCCAGACGAGTATAGCAATCAGCCCCAGCATTTT.

This chain links TRBV30 with TRBJ2-7; TRBD1 matches at 8 bases. In germline, CDR1 is GTSNPN, CDR2 SVGIG (reference sequence). V dropped 0 bases and J dropped 5; count of bases not matched to a gene: 9. The CDR3 has 15 residues. The CDR3 region is CAWSVLSGGIDEQYF. The CDR3 nucleotides read TGTGCCTGGAGTGTACTGTCAGGGGGCATCGACGAGCAGTACTTC.

V gene TRBV5-6 combines with J gene TRBJ2-5; 10 positions agree with TRBD2. This CDR3 contains 13 residues. CDR1 and CDR2 (germline): SGHDT, YYEEEE. After removal of 8 bases from V and 5 bases from J, the junction contained 6 bases not matched to a gene. CDR3 in DNA: TGTGCCAGTCTAGCGGGAGTGGAGGAGACCCAGTACTTC. Protein: CASLAGVEETQYF.

V gene TRBV7-9 combines with J gene TRBJ2-7, with D unclear. The germline gives CDR1 SEHNR, CDR2 FQNEAQ (reference sequence). The germline V and J ends were trimmed by 7 bases and 5 bases, with 15 bases remaining between them. The CDR3 has 13 amino acids. The CDR3 DNA reads as TGTGCCAGCACCATCGCCGGCGTCGACGAGCAGTACTTC. Translating gives CASTIAGVDEQYF.

The CDR3 sequence: CASAIANEQFF. The CDR3 nucleotides read TGTGCCAGCGCTATCGCGAATGAGCAGTTCTTC. The V gene is TRBV7-3, the J gene TRBJ2-1; D call uncertain. This CDR3 contains 11 residues. V lost 8 bases and J 7 bases, leaving 9 bases between the germline ends. From germline, CDR1 is SGHTA and CDR2 FQGTGA.

The V gene is TRBV9, the J gene TRBJ2-5, with D possibly being TRBD2 (5 bases). Germline V lookup: CDR1 SGDLS, CDR2 YYNGEE. The CDR3 extends over 15 amino acids. Trimming took off 3 bases at V and 5 bases at J, with 17 bases between the two ends. The CDR3 nucleotides are TGTGCCAGCAGCGCAAAAAGCGGTAGTTCGGAGACCCAGTACTTC. It is translated as CASSAKSGSSETQYF.

In this sample, this clone turned up a few times. The V and J genes are TRBV7-9 and TRBJ2-1; 11 bases are a match to TRBD1. Germline assignment: CDR1 SEHNR and CDR2 FQNEAQ (reference sequence). The CDR3 loop spans 18 amino acids. V was clipped by 2 bases and J by 0 bases; unmatched bases: 6. The CDR3 bases are TGTGCCAGCAGCTTAATTTATGGGACAGGGGGCTCCTACAATGAGCAGTTCTTC. Encoded protein: CASSLIYGTGGSYNEQFF.

The table lists this clone with a count of one. This sequence joins TRBV28 and TRBJ2-2; D unresolved. V shed 1 base and J shed 11 bases, with 11 bases lying between them. Germline V gene data show CDR1 as MDHEN and CDR2 as SYDVKM. The CDR3 loop spans 13 amino acids. CDR3 sequence reads: CASSLLNSRELFF. CDR3 nucleotide sequence: TGTGCCAGCAGTTTATTGAATTCCCGTGAGCTGTTTTTT. The full variable domain, completed using reference TRBV28 and TRBJ2-2, is DVKVTQSSRYLVKRTGEKVFLECVQDMDHENMFWYRQDPGLGLRLIYFSYDVKMKEKGDIPEGYSVSREKKERFSLILESASTNQTSMYLCASSLLNSRELFFGEGSRLTVL.

On this clone itself: This sample includes further DNA sequences coding for the same CDR3. In DNA, the CDR3 is TGTGCCAGCAGTTACTTACAAGGGATCGATGGCTACACCTTC. Translation gives CASSYLQGIDGYTF. The genes are TRBV6-6 and TRBJ1-2; D call uncertain. V was cut by 1 base and J by 6 bases, with 12 bases left in between. Germline V gene sequence: CDR1 MNHNY, CDR2 SVGAGI (reference sequence). The CDR3 contains 14 residues.

The chain carries TRBV6-4 and TRBJ1-4, with D possibly being TRBD1 (5 bases). V shed 7 bases and J shed 11 bases, with 11 bases lying between them. This CDR3 contains 11 residues. From germline, CDR1 is MRHNA and CDR2 SNTAGT. CDR3: CASNSQDKLFF. The CDR3 DNA sequence: TGTGCCAGCAATTCACAGGATAAACTGTTTTTT.